This T cell receptor (beta chain) was sequenced in a study of spatial heterogeneity in lung cancer. Time point denoted: sample taken at primary tumor resection. Whole RNA was taken from tumor, nontumor lung or frozen PBMC; it was then sequenced unsorted. This clonotype is large within its sample. Its antigen remains unknown. The V and J ends lost 7 bases and 0 bases respectively, with 6 bases between them. This CDR3 has 11 amino acids. The V gene's germline CDR1 is SQVTM and CDR2 ANQGSEA. Study observations and caveats: Around 7.4% of tumor T cells for alpha chains and around 13% for beta chains were estimated to be covered. Intratumoral expanded alpha and beta TCR counts were found to track tumor mutation counts.

Every individual TCR cDNA molecule carried its own unique molecular identifier, which allowed correction of PCR and sequencing errors. TCRdb called the 5' RACE reads again in MiXCR, with one record for every CDR3 protein. The sample comprises some 11,000 distinct CDR3 sequences, roughly 5% of which are singletons, and around 12% rests with the top ten. The TCR comes from a male donor with early-stage non-small cell lung cancer. The sequences come from lung tumor tissue, collected at surgery. This chain joins TRBV29-1 and TRBJ1-1; D remains unclear. CDR3 nucleotides: TGCAGCGCTCGACTGAACACTGAAGCTTTCTTT. Protein product: CSARLNTEAFF.